These T cell receptor beta chains were read from a single sample in a study of T cell repertoires in cytomegalovirus infection. MiXCR, applied by TCRdb to the reads, yields one record per CDR3 protein. The data contain about 900,000 distinct CDR3 sequences, less than 40% of them singletons. Their antigens remain unidentified. This specimen consisted of cultured CD8+ T cells from PBMCs, obtained from culture after CMV antigen stimulation. These receptors all stem from a human donor in good health (CMV status not recorded). Some clones in this sample may be carry-over from other donors' samples. Each CDR3 is given with its conserved first and last residue. Each record gives: J gene, D gene, clone size, V gene, CDR3 length, CDR3 protein, CDR3 DNA. D genes are given only for firm matches. The size of a clone is reported for some rows only, either as once, few or many, or as a class for expanded clones.

j_call: TRBJ2-3
d_call: .
clone_size: .
v_call: TRBV4-2
cdr3_length: 15
cdr3_aa: CASSQVATGTDTQYF
cdr3_nt: TGTGCCAGCAGCCAAGTCGCGACTGGCACAGATACGCAGTATTTT

j_call: TRBJ1-1
d_call: .
clone_size: few
v_call: TRBV4-1
cdr3_length: 16
cdr3_aa: CASSLKVPPMNTEAFF
cdr3_nt: TGCGCCAGCAGCTTAAAGGTCCCTCCTATGAACACTGAAGCTTTCTTT

j_call: TRBJ2-5
d_call: .
clone_size: .
v_call: TRBV18
cdr3_length: 13
cdr3_aa: CTSSPLLSETQYF
cdr3_nt: TGTACCAGCTCACCATTATTATCAGAGACCCAGTACTTC

j_call: TRBJ2-1
d_call: TRBD2
clone_size: many
v_call: TRBV27
cdr3_length: 18
cdr3_aa: CASSSGTSGGGRYNEQFF
cdr3_nt: TGTGCCAGCAGTTCTGGGACTAGCGGGGGAGGACGATACAATGAGCAGTTCTTC

j_call: TRBJ1-1
d_call: .
clone_size: few
v_call: TRBV6-6
cdr3_length: 11
cdr3_aa: CASLSGHEAFF
cdr3_nt: TGTGCCAGCCTCTCAGGTCATGAAGCTTTCTTT

j_call: TRBJ1-1
d_call: .
clone_size: .
v_call: TRBV6-5
cdr3_length: 15
cdr3_aa: CASRLRSDATTEAFF
cdr3_nt: TGTGCCAGCAGACTCCGATCAGACGCCACCACTGAAGCTTTCTTT

j_call: TRBJ1-1
d_call: TRBD1
clone_size: .
v_call: TRBV6-1
cdr3_length: 10
cdr3_aa: CASRQGVAFF
cdr3_nt: TGTGCCAGCAGACAGGGGGTCGCTTTCTTT

j_call: TRBJ1-2
d_call: TRBD1
clone_size: few
v_call: TRBV5-6
cdr3_length: 16
cdr3_aa: CASSLFRQGGIYGYTF
cdr3_nt: TGTGCCAGCAGCTTATTTAGACAGGGTGGTATCTATGGCTACACCTTC

j_call: TRBJ2-1
d_call: .
clone_size: .
v_call: TRBV4-1
cdr3_length: 15
cdr3_aa: CASSQDQGLYNEQFF
cdr3_nt: TGCGCCAGCAGCCAAGATCAAGGACTGTACAATGAGCAGTTCTTC

j_call: TRBJ1-2
d_call: TRBD1
clone_size: many
v_call: TRBV12-5
cdr3_length: 16
cdr3_aa: CASGPRRDRGHDGYTF
cdr3_nt: TGTGCTAGTGGACCTCGACGGGACAGGGGGCACGATGGCTACACCTTC

j_call: TRBJ1-2
d_call: TRBD1
clone_size: few
v_call: TRBV12-3/TRBV12-4
cdr3_length: 15
cdr3_aa: CASRTPTGGNYGYTF
cdr3_nt: TGTGCCAGCAGGACCCCGACAGGGGGCAACTATGGCTACACCTTC